This T cell receptor beta chain was observed in a study of T cell responses to AZD1222 COVID-19 vaccine. Study findings and constraints: The study sampled repertoires only after the peak T cell response. Baseline seropositivity characterized only 5 or 6 AZD1222 recipients. Spike was spanned by vaccine-associated CD4 TCRs, with dominance at 160-218 and 743-854.

Produced via immunoSEQ multiplex PCR; TCRdb's table is partial and in-frame only. The sample has more than 150,000 clones, under 95% seen once; the top ten hold 1.6%. With 0 bases clipped from V and 3 bases from J, the junction kept 5 bases outside the gene matches. The CDR3 totals 15 residues. Germline V gives CDR1 SGDLS, CDR2 YYNGEE. As for this clone: Antigen specificity is unknown.

The sample consisted of peripheral blood, taken 28 days after the second AZD1222 dose. The gene calls are TRBV9 and TRBJ1-1, with 7 bases matching TRBD1. This sequence originates from an adult who received the AZD1222 COVID-19 vaccine. CDR3 residues: CASSVDKGAYTEAFF. CDR3 bases: TGTGCCAGCAGCGTAGATAAGGGGGCGTACACTGAAGCTTTCTTT.